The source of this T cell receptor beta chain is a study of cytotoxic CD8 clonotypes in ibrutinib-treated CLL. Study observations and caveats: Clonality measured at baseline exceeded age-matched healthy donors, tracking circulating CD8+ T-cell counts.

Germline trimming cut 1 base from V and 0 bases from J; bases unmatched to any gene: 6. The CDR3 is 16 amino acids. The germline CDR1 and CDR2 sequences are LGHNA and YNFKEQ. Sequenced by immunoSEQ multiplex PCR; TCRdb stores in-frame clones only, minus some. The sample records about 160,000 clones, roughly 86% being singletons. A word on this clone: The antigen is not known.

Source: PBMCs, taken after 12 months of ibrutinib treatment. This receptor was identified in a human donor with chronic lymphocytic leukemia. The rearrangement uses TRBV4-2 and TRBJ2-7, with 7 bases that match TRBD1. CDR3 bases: TGTGCCAGCAGCCAAGTGAGTGCAGGGGGCTCCTACGAGCAGTACTTC. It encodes CASSQVSAGGSYEQYF.